What follows are 30 T cell receptor beta chains derived from one specimen sequenced in a study of T cells in Graves' hyperthyroidism and ophthalmopathy. RNA transcripts provided the source from which TCR beta CDR3 regions were amplified. Researchers ran a first-round RT-PCR on the TCR CDR3 using the HTBI primer set. TCRdb reprocessed the multiplex PCR reads with MiXCR, giving one entry per CDR3 protein. Among roughly 700,000 distinct CDR3 sequences listed, approximately 15% were seen once. The sequenced material came from blood. All receptors come from a man aged 45 to 65 with Graves' hyperthyroidism.

Turning to this clonotype: A read error may produce the germline difference seen at one junction end. This chain joins TRBV6-2 or TRBV6-3 and TRBJ2-5; D possibly matches TRBD1 or TRBD2 (5 bases each). The length of the CDR3 is 16 residues. Germline assignment: CDR1 MNHEY and CDR2 SVGEGT. The CDR3 DNA reads TGTGCCAGCAGTTACTCGACCAGGGACCTCCAAGAGACCCAGTGCTTC. It translates to CASSYSTRDLQETQCF.

This clonotype was recorded a few times. The chain employs TRBV5-1 and TRBJ2-3, with 10 bases fitting TRBD1. CDR1 is SGHRS and CDR2 is YFSETQ in the germline V gene. Germline trimming cut 0 bases from V and 4 bases from J; bases unmatched to any gene: 5. The CDR3 runs 16 residues. CDR3 amino acids: CASSLGGTGAADTQYF. The CDR3 nucleotides read TGCGCCAGCAGCTTGGGGGGGACAGGGGCGGCAGATACGCAGTATTTT.

The table lists this clonotype with a few counts. The chain joins TRBV10-3 to TRBJ2-5; possibly TRBD1 for D (6 bases). CDR3 length: 15 amino acids. Trimming removed 4 bases at V and 5 bases at J, with 17 bases between. CDR1 is ENHRY, CDR2 SYGVKD, per germline. In nucleotides, the CDR3 is TGTGCCATCAGTGCTCAGGGGCTGGTGGGGGAGACCCAGTACTTC. Translated: CAISAQGLVGETQYF.

This clonotype was seen ten or more times. The chain is built from TRBV28 and TRBJ1-2; TRBD1 aligns across 8 bases. Germline V gene sequence: CDR1 MDHEN, CDR2 SYDVKM. This CDR3 has 14 residues. V was pared by 11 bases and J by 0 bases, with 8 bases of the junction left unmatched. CDR3 bases: TGTGCCGCAGGACAGGGCCCAACTAACTATGGCTACACCTTC. Translation: CAAGQGPTNYGYTF.

The chain carries TRBV30 and TRBJ1-1; the D gene is possibly TRBD1 (5 bases). This CDR3 contains 13 residues. V gave up 4 bases and J gave up 1 base, with 10 bases separating them. The germline gives CDR1 GTSNPN, CDR2 SVGIG (reference sequence). CDR3 in amino acids: CAWIYRRNTEAFF. As DNA, the CDR3 is TGTGCCTGGATTTACAGGAGGAACACTGAAGCTTTCTTT.

This clonotype was counted many times. The chain couples TRBV7-2 to TRBJ2-7, with TRBD2 matching 11 bases. V lost 5 bases to trimming and J lost 5 bases; unmatched junction nucleotides: 5. Germline V lookup: CDR1 SGHTA, CDR2 FQGNSA. The length of the CDR3 is 14 residues. The DNA of the CDR3 is TGTGCCAGCAGCCGACTAGCGGGACTCAACGAGCAGTACTTC. This gives the protein CASSRLAGLNEQYF.

The gene calls are TRBV19 and TRBJ2-3; D is perhaps TRBD2 (5 bases). Per the germline V gene, CDR1 is LNHDA and CDR2 is SQIVND (reference sequence). This CDR3 spans 17 amino acids. Trimming removed 1 base from V and 1 base from J, with 15 bases in between. CDR3 sequence (DNA): TGTGCCAGTAGTATAGGGTCGGTAGCGTCTGGCACAGATACGCAGTATTTT. Amino acid sequence: CASSIGSVASGTDTQYF.

This clonotype was counted ten times or more. The gene calls are TRBV12-3 or TRBV12-4 and TRBJ1-5; D is perhaps TRBD1 (6 bases). This CDR3 region has 14 residues. Trimming pared 4 bases from V and 3 bases from J, leaving 10 bases between. The CDR3 DNA is TGTGCCAGCAGTTCGACAGGCCTCAATCAGCCCCAGCATTTT. It is translated as CASSSTGLNQPQHF.

To note about this clonotype: A much larger clone differs by one base, so this may be a read error. V gene TRBV10-3 combines with J gene TRBJ2-3; 8 bases fit TRBD2. The CDR3 is made up of 14 amino acids. CDR1 is ENHRY and CDR2 is SYGVKD in the germline V gene. The CDR3 DNA sequence: TGTGCCGTCAGCAGCGGGAGTGCGGCAGATACGCAGTATTTT. Its protein is CAVSSGSAADTQYF.

This clonotype was counted at least ten times. This chain connects TRBV27 to TRBJ1-1; no firm D call. Germline V gives CDR1 MNHEY, CDR2 SMNVEV (reference sequence). The CDR3 sequence is 13 residues long. Trimming took off 6 bases at V and 4 bases at J, with 12 bases between the two ends. CDR3 nucleotides: TGTGCCAGCAGCAGGCAGGTGGGCACTGAAGCTTTCTTT. Protein product: CASSRQVGTEAFF.

This clonotype was counted many times. This chain uses TRBV6-6 with TRBJ2-7, with 11 bases aligning to TRBD2. This CDR3 is 18 amino acids long. Germline CDR1 MNHNY, CDR2 SVGAGI (reference sequence). V was clipped by 0 bases and J by 2 bases; unmatched bases: 9. The CDR3 DNA sequence: TGTGCCAGCAGTTACTCGACTAGCGGGACCATCAGACCCTACGAGCAGTACTTC. It is translated as CASSYSTSGTIRPYEQYF.

This clonotype was seen ten or more times. The rearrangement uses TRBV12-3 or TRBV12-4 and TRBJ2-1; D gene ambiguous. The CDR3 is 13 residues long. Trimming took 7 bases from V and 2 from J, leaving 9 bases between them. CDR3 coding DNA: TGTGCCAGCAACCGCGGCACCTACAATGAGCAGTTCTTC. Its translation: CASNRGTYNEQFF.

This clonotype was observed at least ten times. The CDR3 region is CASSSVNSGELFF. The CDR3 nucleotides are TGTGCCAGCAGCTCCGTCAATTCCGGGGAGCTGTTTTTT. V is TRBV7-2 and J is TRBJ2-2; D unclear. Germline V lookup: CDR1 SGHTA, CDR2 FQGNSA. The CDR3 totals 13 residues. V gave up 4 bases and J gave up 6 bases, with 9 bases separating them. Looking up the rest from reference TRBV7-2 and TRBJ2-2 gives the full variable domain: GAGVSQSPSNKVTEKGKDVELRCDPISGHTALYWYRQSLGQGLEFLIYFQGNSAPDKSGLPSDRFSAERTGGSVSTLTIQRTQQEDSAVYLCASSSVNSGELFFGEGSRLTVL.

This clonotype was found many times. The chain combines TRBV2 with TRBJ2-5; D possibly corresponds to TRBD1 (5 bases). V lost 8 bases to trimming and J lost 4 bases, with 14 bases between them. This CDR3 has 13 amino acids. The germline CDR1 and CDR2 sequences are SNHLY and FYNNEI. Here the CDR3 reads CASVRDSAETQYF. The CDR3 DNA is TGTGCCAGCGTTCGAGACAGTGCAGAGACCCAGTACTTC.

This clonotype occurred many times. The chain has TRBV27 and TRBJ2-7, with 13 bases matching TRBD2. Germline V gives CDR1 MNHEY, CDR2 SMNVEV (reference sequence). V lost 5 bases and J lost 1; bases outside the gene matches: 5. The CDR3 runs 16 residues. The CDR3 is CASSHTSGRGSYEQYF. The CDR3 nucleotides are TGTGCCAGCAGTCATACTAGCGGGAGGGGTTCCTACGAGCAGTACTTC.

This clonotype has a handful of counts. This sequence joins TRBV29-1 and TRBJ1-2, with TRBD1 matching over 9 bases. The V and J ends lost 4 bases and 3 bases, in that order; junction bases with no gene match: 6. CDR1 SQVTM and CDR2 ANQGSEA come from the germline V gene. The CDR3 extends over 14 amino acids. The CDR3 nucleotides read TGCAGCGTTGGCCCGGGACAGGGTGACTATGGCTACACCTTC. Translating it yields CSVGPGQGDYGYTF. Variable domain in full (rest from reference TRBV29-1 and TRBJ1-2): SAVISQKPSRDICQRGTSLTIQCQVDSQVTMMFWYRQQPGQSLTLIATANQGSEATYESGFVIDKFPISRPNLTFSTLTVSNMSPEDSSIYLCSVGPGQGDYGYTFGSGTRLTVV.

This clonotype was counted only a few times. The chain combines TRBV5-1 with TRBJ1-6; D is uncertain. Germline CDR1 SGHRS, CDR2 YFSETQ. V lost 2 bases and J lost 7, with 10 bases in between. The CDR3 extends over 14 amino acids. The CDR3 nucleotides read TGCGCCAGCAGCTTAAGGGTTGTAAATTCACCCCTCCACTTT. Translated: CASSLRVVNSPLHF.

This clonotype was observed many times. The chain employs TRBV7-9 and TRBJ2-7; 8 nucleotides match TRBD2. The CDR3 is made up of 14 amino acids. V was clipped by 8 bases and J by 5 bases; unmatched bases: 11. The germline V gene has CDR1 SEHNR and CDR2 FQNEAQ (reference sequence). The CDR3 DNA reads TGTGCCAGCGGGAAGCGGGAGATGCCCCACGAGCAGTACTTC. This gives the protein CASGKREMPHEQYF.

The rearrangement links TRBV29-1 to TRBJ2-3; tentatively, D is TRBD1 (6 bases). Trimming shortened V by 6 bases and J by 0 bases, and 10 bases separated the two germline ends. The CDR3 loop spans 13 amino acids. Per germline, CDR1 SQVTM and CDR2 ANQGSEA. As DNA, the CDR3 is TGCAGCGTATTACAGGGTAGCACAGATACGCAGTATTTT. Translating it yields CSVLQGSTDTQYF.

In its sample, this clonotype was seen many times. The chain joins TRBV6-2 or TRBV6-3 to TRBJ2-1, with 11 bases fitting TRBD1. V trimming: 2 bases; J trimming: 7 bases; junction bases outside the gene matches: 7. Germline V CDR1 and CDR2: MNHEY, SVGEGT. The CDR3 consists of 16 residues. The CDR3, as DNA: TGTGCCAGCAGTTACCGGGGACAGGGGGTCAAGAATGAGCAGTTCTTC. This codes for CASSYRGQGVKNEQFF.

This clonotype has just one count. The J gene is TRBJ1-2, the V gene TRBV5-1; the match to TRBD1 covers 9 bases. This CDR3 region has 16 residues. Looked up from germline, CDR1 is SGHRS and CDR2 is YFSETQ. Trimming cost V 1 base and J 4 bases; bases outside gene matches: 8. DNA for the CDR3: TGCGCCAGCAGCTTGCAGACCGGGACAGGGCTCTATGGCTACACCTTC. Translating it yields CASSLQTGTGLYGYTF.

In this sample, this clonotype turned up many times. The rearrangement links TRBV7-9 to TRBJ2-3; no clear D gene. The CDR3 spans 16 residues. In germline, CDR1 is SEHNR, CDR2 FQNEAQ (reference sequence). V lost 5 bases and J 3 bases, leaving 18 bases between the germline ends. For the CDR3, the DNA is TGTGCCAGCAGCCCCCCACGAGGCCAGAAAACAGATACGCAGTATTTT. Its protein product is CASSPPRGQKTDTQYF.

This clonotype has a handful of counts. The V call is TRBV11-2, the J call TRBJ1-3; D ambiguous. The CDR3 is 17 amino acids. Germline CDR1 reads SGHAT; CDR2 reads FQNNGV. V was clipped by 0 bases and J by 0 bases, with 12 bases between them. The CDR3 DNA is TGTGCCAGCAGCTTAGATCTAAACGTGGGCTCTGGAAACACCATATATTTT. It specifies CASSLDLNVGSGNTIYF.

The chain links TRBV10-3 to TRBJ1-1; no firm D call. Per the germline V gene, CDR1 is ENHRY and CDR2 is SYGVKD. The V gene lost 1 base and the J gene lost 0 bases, with 9 bases spanning the gap. CDR3 length: 15 amino acids. The CDR3 spells CAISEYRGLNTEAFF. CDR3 DNA sequence: TGTGCCATCAGTGAGTATCGGGGATTGAACACTGAAGCTTTCTTT.

This clonotype occurred a few times. The chain couples TRBV6-2 or TRBV6-3 to TRBJ2-2; D is uncertain. This CDR3 has 13 amino acids. Germline loops: CDR1 MNHEY, CDR2 SVGEGT. With 7 bases removed from V and 3 bases from J, the gap between germline ends came to 9 bases. The CDR3 sequence: CASIQLDTGELFF. CDR3 sequence (DNA): TGTGCCAGCATCCAACTGGACACCGGGGAGCTGTTTTTT.

This chain connects TRBV5-1 to TRBJ2-4; 10 positions agree with TRBD2. The CDR3 runs to 15 residues. The germline gives CDR1 SGHRS, CDR2 YFSETQ. The V and J ends lost 6 bases and 3 bases, in that order; junction bases with no gene match: 6. The CDR3 region has the DNA TGCGCCAGCACACGGACTAGCGGAGGCAAAAACATTCAGTACTTC. Protein sequence: CASTRTSGGKNIQYF.

At least ten counts were recorded for this clonotype. The chain joins TRBV28 to TRBJ2-1, with 9 bases lining up with TRBD2. V lost 7 bases, J lost 2 bases, and 6 bases stayed unmatched. CDR1 and CDR2 (germline): MDHEN, SYDVKM. The CDR3 length is 15 residues. Written as DNA, the CDR3 is TGTGCCAGCACCCCAGCTAGCGGGACCTACAATGAGCAGTTCTTC. Encoded protein: CASTPASGTYNEQFF. The full variable domain, rest sourced from reference TRBV28 and TRBJ2-1, is DVKVTQSSRYLVKRTGEKVFLECVQDMDHENMFWYRQDPGLGLRLIYFSYDVKMKEKGDIPEGYSVSREKKERFSLILESASTNQTSMYLCASTPASGTYNEQFFGPGTRLTVL.

In this sample, this clonotype turned up a few times. The rearrangement links TRBV18 to TRBJ2-7, with a tentative D call TRBD1 (6 bases). Trimming took 3 bases from V and 6 from J, leaving 12 bases between them. This CDR3 has 13 residues. The germline CDR1 and CDR2 sequences are KGHSH and LQKENI. CDR3 in amino acids: CASSPSGVSEQYF. As DNA, the CDR3 is TGTGCCAGCTCACCCTCAGGGGTCAGCGAGCAGTACTTC.

This clonotype was seen at least ten times. The V call is TRBV6-1, the J call TRBJ1-1; D unresolved. Trimming removed 8 bases from V and 6 bases from J, with 10 bases in between. CDR1 is MNHNS, CDR2 SASEGT, per germline. CDR3 length equals 11 residues. The CDR3 protein is CASGLVAEAFF. CDR3 nucleotides: TGTGCCAGCGGGCTCGTCGCTGAAGCTTTCTTT.

This clonotype was detected ten times or more. The V and J genes are TRBV30 and TRBJ1-2, with a possible D match to TRBD1 (5 bases). The V end was cut by 0 bases, the J end by 13 bases, with 21 bases between. The germline CDR1 and CDR2 sequences are GTSNPN and SVGIG (reference sequence). The CDR3 runs 14 residues. The CDR3, as DNA: TGTGCCTGGAGTGTAGGTGGGACTCTCGGAGGTGGCACCTTC. Protein: CAWSVGGTLGGGTF. Based on the CDR3 plus reference TRBV30 and TRBJ1-2, the full variable domain is SQTIHQWPATLVQPVGSPLSLECTVEGTSNPNLYWYRQAAGRGLQLLFYSVGIGQISSEVPQNLSASRPQDRQFILSSKKLLLSDSGFYLCAWSVGGTLGGGTFGSGTRLTVV.